This T cell receptor (beta chain) was obtained from a study of cytomegalovirus exposure and HLA in healthy donors. In the PCR, 60 Vbeta and 13 Jbeta primers were used. Profiling relied on immunoSEQ multiplex PCR, and the TCRdb table lists in-frame clones only, not all of them. This repertoire shows about 160,000 clones, around 74% found once; its top ten account for roughly 2%. General observations from the study: High sensitivity and specificity were reportedly achieved when the classifier diagnosed cytomegalovirus status. According to an earlier analysis, most TCR beta V segments yielded productive rearrangements about 90% or about 30% of the time. Among TCR beta chains, those listed as cytomegalovirus-associated numbered over 150. Most subjects had HLA-A and HLA-B alleles reportedly predicted accurately by TCR beta sequences.

Regarding this clone: The antigen is undetermined.

The sample taken for sequencing was PBMCs. The clonotype was recovered from a female donor in good health and CMV-seronegative.

CDR3 amino acids: CASSLRGRSDTQYF. The DNA for the CDR3 is TGTGCCAGCAGCTTACGAGGGAGATCAGATACGCAGTATTTT. The genes are TRBV11-3 and TRBJ2-3, with D possibly TRBD2 on 5 matching bases. V was clipped by 2 bases and J by 4 bases, with 10 bases between them. The CDR3 length is 14 residues. Per the germline V gene, CDR1 is SGHNT and CDR2 is YENEEA.